These 9 T cell receptor beta chains were sequenced from one sample in a study of blood T cell repertoires in COVID-19. Libraries were prepared by immunoSEQ multiplex PCR; TCRdb keeps only in-frame clonotypes and omits some of them. The sample holds about 24,000 clones, 70% to 90% seen once. The sequenced sample was peripheral blood. The receptor set was obtained from a human donor with acute or convalescent COVID-19. The donor label of this sample is uncertain.

A few counts support this clone. The chain combines TRBV5-1 with TRBJ2-7; TRBD1 matches at 9 bases. The ends lost 0 bases at V and 2 bases at J; junction bases unmatched: 0. This CDR3 is 14 amino acids long. Germline assignment: CDR1 SGHRS and CDR2 YFSETQ. The CDR3 protein is CASSLGQGAYEQYF. DNA for the CDR3: TGCGCCAGCAGCTTGGGACAGGGGGCCTACGAGCAGTACTTC.

The table lists this clone with a few counts. The chain joins TRBV27 to TRBJ1-2; no firm D call. V was shortened by 10 bases and J by 1 base, with 10 bases between the two germline ends. The germline gives CDR1 MNHEY, CDR2 SMNVEV (reference sequence). The CDR3 consists of 12 residues. The CDR3: CATARLNYGYTF. The DNA of the CDR3 is TGTGCCACAGCAAGACTTAACTATGGCTACACCTTC.

This sequence joins TRBV7-2 and TRBJ2-1; D not certain. The CDR3 runs 13 residues. The V gene's germline CDR1 is SGHTA and CDR2 FQGNSA. The V end lost 5 bases, the J end lost 0 bases, and 5 bases lay between the germline ends. CDR3 region: CASSLSSYNEQFF. CDR3 nucleotide sequence: TGTGCCAGCAGCCTTAGCTCCTACAATGAGCAGTTCTTC.

This rearrangement joins TRBV12-3 or TRBV12-4 to TRBJ2-2, with D perhaps matching TRBD2 (6 bases). Trimming left V 6 bases short and J 9 bases short, with 11 bases between. The CDR3 loop spans 12 amino acids. CDR3 bases: TGTGCCAGCAGGCGGGAAGAGTGGGAGCTGTTTTTT. Amino acid sequence: CASRREEWELFF.

This sequence joins TRBV4-1 and TRBJ2-7; 10 nucleotides line up with TRBD2. The germline V gene encodes CDR1 MGHRA and CDR2 YSYEKL. The CDR3 is 16 residues long. J lost 0 bases, V lost 4 bases, and 6 bases had no gene match. DNA of the CDR3: TGCGCCAGCAGCCTCATAGCGGGGGGCCGCTCCTACGAGCAGTACTTC. This sequence encodes CASSLIAGGRSYEQYF.

This chain links TRBV7-3 with TRBJ2-3; TRBD1 matches 10 bases. This CDR3 contains 15 residues. Germline lookup yields CDR1 SGHTA and CDR2 FQGTGA. V was clipped by 3 bases and J by 3 bases; unmatched bases: 3. The CDR3 is CASSLTGGKTDTQYF. As DNA, the CDR3 is TGTGCCAGCAGCTTGACAGGGGGCAAGACAGATACGCAGTATTTT.

This clone has more than one count but fewer than ten. The CDR3 sequence: CAWRGGNNSPLHF. DNA of the CDR3: TGTGCCTGGAGAGGGGGCAATAATTCACCCCTCCACTTT. The chain links TRBV30 to TRBJ1-6; TRBD1 matches at 7 bases. Trimming cost V 3 bases and J 5 bases; bases outside gene matches: 1. The CDR3 contains 13 residues. Germline V gene data show CDR1 as GTSNPN and CDR2 as SVGIG (reference sequence).

The chain couples TRBV13 to TRBJ1-1, with 9 bases that match TRBD1. The germline V gene encodes CDR1 PRHDT and CDR2 FYEKMQ (reference sequence). V was clipped by 6 bases and J by 2 bases; unmatched bases: 7. The CDR3 runs 15 residues. CDR3 sequence reads: CASRDGTGRNTEAFF. CDR3 DNA: TGTGCCAGCAGAGACGGGACAGGGCGAAACACTGAAGCTTTCTTT.

This sequence joins TRBV6-2 or TRBV6-3 and TRBJ1-5, with TRBD1 matching over 7 bases. Germline-derived CDR1 and CDR2 are MNHEY and SVGEGT. Losses at the gene ends were 5 bases for V and 8 bases for J; bases not matched to a gene: 12. The CDR3 runs to 15 residues. CDR3 nucleotide sequence: TGTGCCAGCAGTATCAATCGCAGGGGGGATAAGCCCCAGCATTTT. The encoded protein is CASSINRRGDKPQHF.